Below, one T cell receptor beta chain is given with its context. The germline gives CDR1 SGHAT, CDR2 FQNNGV. Trimming took 0 bases from V and 1 from J; bases not matched to a gene: 4. This CDR3 region has 16 residues. Assay used: immunoSEQ multiplex PCR; TCRdb lists only in-frame clones, some missing. The profile shows around 100,000 clones, 70% to 90% of them singletons. This sample was included in a study of PD-L1 blockade in urothelial cancer. V usage is TRBV11-2 and J usage is TRBJ2-3; 7 bases map to TRBD1. This receptor was identified in a man in his fifties with urothelial cancer. The sample here was PBMCs, taken around atezolizumab (anti-PD-L1) treatment. DNA for the CDR3: TGTGCCAGCAGCTTAGATGAGGGGGCCGGCACAGATACGCAGTATTTT. It codes for CASSLDEGAGTDTQYF.